The 8 T cell receptor beta chains given below trace back to one sample, sequenced in a study of blood T cell repertoires in COVID-19. The protocol was immunoSEQ multiplex PCR, while the TCRdb copy is restricted to in-frame clones and leaves out a portion. The repertoire has about 440,000 clones, 90% of them found once; the top ten carry approximately 0.65%. The sample was PBMCs or T cells enriched from blood (not recorded which). The receptors were gathered from a man between 18 and 29 years old who had recovered from COVID-19.

The chain has TRBV28 and TRBJ2-2, with unresolved D. The ends were cut back, 7 bases at V and 0 bases at J, with 3 bases in the middle. The CDR3 loop spans 12 amino acids. Germline V gene lookup returns CDR1 MDHEN and CDR2 SYDVKM. This CDR3 is CASTSNTGELFF. The CDR3 DNA sequence: TGTGCCAGCACCTCGAACACCGGGGAGCTGTTTTTT.

This chain uses TRBV5-8 with TRBJ2-6; D not certain. There are 15 residues in the CDR3. Germline V lookup: CDR1 SGHTS, CDR2 YDEGEE. V dropped 4 bases and J dropped 0 bases, with 8 bases sitting between them. The CDR3 bases are TGTGCCAGCAGCATGAGGCACTCTGGGGCCAACGTCCTGACTTTC. It codes for CASSMRHSGANVLTF.

This sequence joins TRBV10-1 and TRBJ2-2; possible D gene TRBD2, 6 bases. Germline-derived CDR1 and CDR2 are WNHNN and SYGVQD (reference sequence). The CDR3 sequence is 15 residues long. V dropped 3 bases and J dropped 6 bases, with 14 bases sitting between them. This CDR3 reads CASSDTGSNAGELFF. The CDR3 DNA sequence: TGCGCCAGCAGTGACACCGGGAGTAACGCCGGGGAGCTGTTTTTT.

This clone has a single count. The chain links TRBV19 to TRBJ2-1; 9 bases agree with TRBD2. The germline CDR1 and CDR2 sequences are LNHDA and SQIVND (reference sequence). The CDR3 consists of 16 residues. V was clipped by 7 bases and J by 8 bases; unmatched bases: 15. Here the CDR3 DNA reads TGTGCCAGTACCTCCCCCGGGTCGGCGGGAGGGGATGAGCAGTTCTTC. It yields the protein CASTSPGSAGGDEQFF.

V and J are TRBV6-2 or TRBV6-3 and TRBJ1-1; 8 bases are a match to TRBD1. The CDR3 loop spans 15 amino acids. The V gene's germline CDR1 is MNHEY and CDR2 SVGEGT. The junction had 2 bases not matched to a gene; V was cut back by 1 base and J by 1 base. CDR3 region: CASSYWTGKNTEAFF. The CDR3 DNA reads as TGTGCCAGCAGTTACTGGACAGGGAAGAACACTGAAGCTTTCTTT.

The chain recombines TRBV27 with TRBJ2-7; D ambiguous. Germline V gene lookup returns CDR1 MNHEY and CDR2 SMNVEV (reference sequence). This CDR3 has 15 residues. V gave up 5 bases and J gave up 2 bases, with 16 bases separating them. The chain's CDR3 is CASSPIPLKAYEQYF. CDR3 bases: TGTGCCAGCAGTCCTATTCCCCTGAAAGCCTACGAGCAGTACTTC.

This clone was seen a single time. Because the CDR3 is missing its conserved closing phenylalanine or tryptophan, this is likely a read error. The DNA is omitted, as the CDR3 cannot be located on it reliably, and the CDR3 follows TCRdb's listing. The chain couples TRBV5-5 to TRBJ1-1. Germline CDR1 and CDR2: SGHKS and YYEKEE (reference sequence). A total of 13 residues make up the CDR3, ends included. The CDR3 here is CASSPQGTPDVLI.

On this clone: Other DNA sequences of this sample code for an identical CDR3. The chain combines TRBV7-3 with TRBJ1-1, with D tentatively TRBD1 (6 bases). Trimming pared 8 bases from V and 5 bases from J, leaving 15 bases between. CDR1 is SGHTA and CDR2 is FQGTGA in the germline V gene. This CDR3 spans 13 amino acids. CDR3 sequence (DNA): TGTGCCAGCTCGTTACAGGGTTCAACTGAAGCTTTCTTT. Amino acids: CASSLQGSTEAFF.